This T cell receptor beta chain was observed in a study of Ad26.COV2.S vaccination and SARS-CoV-2 variants (dated by TCRdb to 2020 to 2022). Looking at the study overall: Donors in the vaccine arm were drawn from COV1001, a phase I-IIa trial of Ad26.COV2.S in healthy adults that was multicentre, randomized, double-blind and placebo-controlled. Ad26.COV2.S was administered intramuscularly at 5 x 10^10 or 1 x 10^11 viral particles, either as a single shot or as two shots given 56 days apart. TCRbeta repertoire sequencing served as the tool for gauging how specific and how broad the SARS-CoV-2-reactive T cell receptors were following Ad26.COV2.S vaccination. Investigators remained blinded to trial group allocation during experiments and outcome assessment. A total of around 32 samples were included in the TCR-sequenced set, comprising around 19 Ad26.COV2.S vaccine recipients, 5 placebo recipients and 8 SARS-CoV-2 convalescent individuals. Trial participants were randomized into five groups of five: low-dose or high-dose Ad26.COV2.S given once or twice, or placebo on both occasions. What the research found in general, with its limitations: The study was not powered to compare responses between vaccine doses or regimens. Substantial breadth of spike-specific CD8+ and CD4+ T cell responses was reported after vaccination. Higher spike-specific TCR breadth was observed in Ad26.COV2.S recipients than in placebo recipients (P = 0.0014). Vaccine and placebo recipients had similar non-spike TCR breadth, a finding consistent with the vaccine containing only spike. It was noted by the authors that total T cell responses may have been underestimated by the TCR breadth and depth analyses.

With regard to this clone: The antigen it recognizes is unknown. Base qualities were left out, and no much larger clone turns up one base away.

Sample treatment or condition, as interpreted from the label and publication: approximately 18 received Ad26.COV2.S at low or high dose, single or two shots; about five received placebo; per-sample allocation not given. Repertoires of vaccine and placebo recipients were sequenced from samples collected on day 63 after the first injection. In Cohort 1b, 25 to 30 adults aged 18-55 years were enrolled at a single site in Boston, USA, between 29 July and 7 August 2020. Ad26.COV2.S was a replication-incompetent adenovirus type 26 vector that expressed a prefusion-stabilized SARS-CoV-2 spike protein derived from the original Wuhan strain. From its cysteine to its phenylalanine, the CDR3 spans 13 amino acids. Only the CDR3 part of the read is kept: 39 bases, read in frame from the first base. For CDR1 and CDR2, the germline V gene lists MDHEN and SYDVKM. V gives up 5 bases and J gives up 4 bases, and the segment between their germline ends measures 11 bases.

TCRbeta CDR3 regions were sequenced with the immunoSEQ Assay. After extraction, genomic DNA underwent amplification by bias-controlled multiplex PCR, followed by high-throughput sequencing. The published analysis was carried out like this. To quantify the absolute abundance of every unique TCRbeta CDR3 region, sequences were collapsed and filtered. T cell fraction was estimated by normalization of TCRbeta template counts to usable DNA, with usable DNA being measured through amplification of reference genes present in all nucleated cells. Repertoire TCRs were annotated as SARS-CoV-2-specific by exact matching of V gene, CDR3 amino acid sequence and J gene to a known reactive TCR set. The reference SARS-CoV-2 TCR set came from MIRA and was filtered for enrichment in COVID-19-positive ImmuneCODE repertoires, removing public or cross-reactive TCRs. Based on the MIRA antigens, annotated TCRs were further analysed at the level of specific ORF or position within ORF. Breadth was defined as annotated unique rearrangements over total unique productive rearrangements; depth was the summed frequency of those rearrangements. Group comparisons of TCR breadth used two-sided Wilcoxon rank-sum tests. TCRdb stores this immuneACCESS table with in-frame sequences only. Part of the clones is absent; in the studies checked, under half of the shortfall reflects unresolved V genes, and no reason is known for the rest. V and J calls and clone size follow that table, whereas D and trimming were derived from the DNA. The sample yields 350,000 to 450,000 clones; over 75% were counted once. 1.5% to 2% of the sample comes from the top ten.

The sequence derives from a person between 18 and 60 years old who received the Ad26.COV2.S COVID-19 vaccine or a placebo. Sequences were derived from peripheral blood, sampled in a trial of Ad26.COV2.S vaccine versus placebo. This chain is built from TRBV28 and TRBJ1-2; a confident D gene designation cannot be given. The CDR3 sequence is CASSGRWIYGYTF. The DNA is as follows: TGTGCCAGCAGTGGACGGTGGATCTATGGCTACACCTTC.